The subject of this entry is one TCR beta chain. Its antigen is not known. Repertoires were generated with immunoSEQ multiplex PCR, while TCRdb's copy carries only in-frame clones and drops some. The sample has 46,000 or so clones, over 60% seen once. These data come from a study of OX40 agonist ivuxolimab in advanced cancers. Across the whole study: Ivuxolimab, an antibody acting as an agonist of OX40 (CD134), was used to treat patients. The study gave patients intravenous ivuxolimab at 0.01 to 10 mg/kg every 2 weeks.

Findings and caveats of the study: On average, a greater number of expanded clones characterised CD8+ T cells relative to CD4+.

The clonotype originates from an adult with an advanced solid tumor such as melanoma, head and neck, liver or kidney cancer. Here the sequenced sample was CD4+ or CD8+ T cells sorted from blood, taken in a trial of the OX40 agonist ivuxolimab.

The CDR3: CASSKGPSGYEQYF. CDR3 nucleotide sequence: TGTGCCAGCAGCAAAGGGCCTAGCGGGTACGAGCAGTACTTC. The rearrangement joins TRBV21-1 to TRBJ2-7; the D call in the table, TRBD2, was not verified against the DNA. TRBV21-1 is described as a pseudogene. This CDR3 region has 14 residues.